Sequencing of this TCR beta chain was carried out in a study of PD-1 blockade in classical Hodgkin lymphoma. Regarding the study as a whole: The authors have not defined what causes the repertoire differences, possibly disease activity or prior therapy. Diminished baseline TCR diversity has been reported in newly diagnosed patients relative to healthy donors.

Concerning this clone itself: No antigen is known for it.

Time point noted: newly diagnosed, previously untreated cHL patient sample. Newly diagnosed, untreated classical Hodgkin lymphoma PBMCs served as comparison. Using immunoSEQ multiplex PCR, the repertoire was profiled, and TCRdb retains in-frame clones only, with some absent. The table includes some 26,000 clones, 94% detected once. Germline trimming cut 1 base from V and 8 bases from J; bases unmatched to any gene: 10. The CDR3 contains 15 residues. CDR1 is SGDLS and CDR2 is YYNGEE in the germline V gene. The chain has TRBV9 and TRBJ2-3; TRBD1 matches 7 bases. Sequences were obtained from peripheral blood mononuclear cells (PBMCs). The receptor was derived from a human donor with classical Hodgkin lymphoma. This CDR3 reads CASSVFSSGGGTQYF. CDR3 DNA: TGTGCCAGCAGCGTATTCTCTTCAGGGGGTGGTACGCAGTATTTT.